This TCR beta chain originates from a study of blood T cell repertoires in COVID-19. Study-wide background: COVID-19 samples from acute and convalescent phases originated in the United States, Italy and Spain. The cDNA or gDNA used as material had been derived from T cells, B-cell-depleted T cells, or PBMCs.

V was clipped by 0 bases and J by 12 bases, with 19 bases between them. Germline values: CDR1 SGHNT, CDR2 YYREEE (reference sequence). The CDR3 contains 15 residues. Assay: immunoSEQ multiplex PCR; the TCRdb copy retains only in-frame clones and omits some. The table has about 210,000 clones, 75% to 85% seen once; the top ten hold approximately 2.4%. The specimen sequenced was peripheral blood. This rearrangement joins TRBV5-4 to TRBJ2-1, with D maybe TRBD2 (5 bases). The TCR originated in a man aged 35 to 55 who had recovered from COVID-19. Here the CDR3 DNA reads TGTGCCAGCAGCTTGGCCCTACTAGGAACCGAGGTGCAGTTCTTC. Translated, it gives CASSLALLGTEVQFF. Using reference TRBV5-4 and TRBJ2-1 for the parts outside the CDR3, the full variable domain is ETGVTQSPTHLIKTRGQQVTLRCSSQSGHNTVSWYQQALGQGPQFIFQYYREEENGRGNFPPRFSGLQFPNYSSELNVNALELDDSALYLCASSLALLGTEVQFFGPGTRLTVL.